This T cell receptor (beta chain) was found in a study of blood T cells in healthy people across ages. In its sample, this clonotype was seen once. The CDR3 extends over 14 amino acids. Trimming took 3 bases from V and 5 from J; bases not matched to a gene: 6. CDR1 is DFQATT and CDR2 is SNEGSKA in the germline V gene (reference sequence). Primers used in a second PCR of about 6 to 11 cycles were a sample-barcoded 5' primer and a J-beta primer mix. A single record per CDR3 protein comes from TCRdb applying MiXCR to the 5' RACE reads. Among about 690,000 distinct CDR3 sequences listed, 40% to 45% were seen once.

The source is a man older than 75 in good health. Sequenced: blood. V gene TRBV20-1 combines with J gene TRBJ2-1, with 8 bases that match TRBD2. CDR3 protein: CSARPGRGDNEQFF. The CDR3 region has the DNA TGCAGTGCTAGGCCGGGGCGGGGGGACAATGAGCAGTTCTTC.